A selection of T cell receptor beta chains follows, all from one sample in a study of shared clonotypes between healthy human individuals. Assay used: immunoSEQ multiplex PCR; TCRdb lists only in-frame clones, some missing. The table records about 2 million clones, 95% of them present only once. Sequenced: naive CD4+ T cells sorted from blood. The origin of the receptors is a man aged 18 to 29 in good health. Each CDR3 is given with its conserved first and last residue. Fields, in order: V gene, D gene, J gene, clone size, CDR3 protein, CDR3 DNA. A D gene is named only where the DNA matches it firmly. Where a row states a size, it is once, few, many or the class of an expanded clone; other rows omit it.

V gene: TRBV11-2; D gene: -; J gene: TRBJ2-3; clone size: -; CDR3 protein: CASSLTPGTDTQYF; CDR3 DNA: TGTGCCAGCAGCTTGACCCCTGGCACAGATACGCAGTATTTT
V gene: TRBV5-1; D gene: TRBD2; J gene: TRBJ2-7; clone size: -; CDR3 protein: CASSSGLAGGEGYEQYF; CDR3 DNA: TGCGCCAGCAGCTCGGGACTAGCGGGAGGAGAGGGGTACGAGCAGTACTTC
V gene: TRBV6-1; D gene: -; J gene: TRBJ1-1; clone size: -; CDR3 protein: CASSVRGVTEAFF; CDR3 DNA: TGTGCCAGCAGTGTTCGGGGGGTCACTGAAGCTTTCTTT
V gene: TRBV7-2; D gene: -; J gene: TRBJ1-3; clone size: -; CDR3 protein: CASSLIGQGYTIYF; CDR3 DNA: TGTGCCAGCAGCTTAATTGGTCAGGGATACACCATATATTTT
V gene: TRBV28; D gene: -; J gene: TRBJ1-4; clone size: -; CDR3 protein: CASKTSAGSNEKLFF; CDR3 DNA: TGTGCCAGCAAAACGTCGGCCGGTTCTAATGAAAAACTGTTTTTT
V gene: TRBV6-6; D gene: -; J gene: TRBJ1-1; clone size: -; CDR3 protein: CASSLGWTEAFF; CDR3 DNA: TGTGCCAGCAGTCTGGGGTGGACTGAAGCTTTCTTT
V gene: TRBV9; D gene: -; J gene: TRBJ1-3; clone size: -; CDR3 protein: CASSPDRNSGNTIYF; CDR3 DNA: TGTGCCAGCAGCCCAGACAGAAACTCTGGAAACACCATATATTTT
V gene: TRBV5-4; D gene: TRBD2; J gene: TRBJ2-3; clone size: -; CDR3 protein: CASSSGLAGVGDTQYF; CDR3 DNA: TGTGCCAGCAGCTCTGGACTAGCGGGAGTAGGAGATACGCAGTATTTT
V gene: TRBV7-9; D gene: -; J gene: TRBJ1-2; clone size: -; CDR3 protein: CASSLASIGYTF; CDR3 DNA: TGTGCCAGCAGCTTAGCGAGCATAGGCTACACCTTC
V gene: TRBV5-1; D gene: TRBD2; J gene: TRBJ2-3; clone size: -; CDR3 protein: CASNTGGPVDTQYF; CDR3 DNA: TGCGCCAGCAACACGGGAGGGCCTGTAGATACGCAGTATTTT
V gene: TRBV2; D gene: TRBD2; J gene: TRBJ2-5; clone size: -; CDR3 protein: CASSRSGVVETQYF; CDR3 DNA: TGTGCCAGCAGTAGGAGCGGGGTTGTTGAGACCCAGTACTTC
V gene: TRBV2; D gene: TRBD2; J gene: TRBJ2-5; clone size: -; CDR3 protein: CASSEQAGNQETQYF; CDR3 DNA: TGTGCCAGCAGTGAGCAAGCGGGGAACCAAGAGACCCAGTACTTC
V gene: TRBV19; D gene: -; J gene: TRBJ1-1; clone size: -; CDR3 protein: CASSIEGGTEAFF; CDR3 DNA: TGTGCCAGTAGTATAGAGGGGGGCACTGAAGCTTTCTTT
V gene: TRBV27; D gene: -; J gene: TRBJ1-6; clone size: -; CDR3 protein: CASGTAEGMNSPLHF; CDR3 DNA: TGTGCCAGCGGTACCGCTGAGGGAATGAATTCACCCCTCCACTTT
V gene: TRBV2; D gene: TRBD1; J gene: TRBJ1-2; clone size: -; CDR3 protein: CASQVSGTGLGGGYTF; CDR3 DNA: TGTGCCAGCCAAGTTTCCGGGACAGGTCTAGGGGGTGGCTACACCTTC
V gene: TRBV9; D gene: -; J gene: TRBJ2-2; clone size: -; CDR3 protein: CASSVLAGELFF; CDR3 DNA: TGTGCCAGCAGCGTCCTAGCCGGGGAGCTGTTTTTT
V gene: TRBV7-2; D gene: -; J gene: TRBJ1-2; clone size: -; CDR3 protein: CASSPTGPSRSGYTF; CDR3 DNA: TGTGCCAGCAGCCCAACCGGGCCCTCAAGGAGTGGCTACACCTTC
V gene: TRBV5-4; D gene: -; J gene: TRBJ2-7; clone size: -; CDR3 protein: CASSPNGRRDSYEQYF; CDR3 DNA: TGTGCCAGCAGCCCCAACGGACGTAGGGACTCCTACGAGCAGTACTTC
V gene: TRBV6-6; D gene: -; J gene: TRBJ1-3; clone size: -; CDR3 protein: CASSYFRVTDGNTIYF; CDR3 DNA: TGTGCCAGCAGTTACTTTCGGGTCACCGATGGAAACACCATATATTTT
V gene: TRBV19; D gene: -; J gene: TRBJ1-6; clone size: -; CDR3 protein: CASKMGDLGWSSPLHF; CDR3 DNA: TGTGCCAGTAAAATGGGCGATTTAGGGTGGAGTTCACCCCTCCACTTT
V gene: TRBV28; D gene: TRBD1; J gene: TRBJ2-7; clone size: -; CDR3 protein: CASSMRQGSLSYEQYF; CDR3 DNA: TGTGCCAGCAGTATGAGACAGGGAAGTCTCTCCTACGAGCAGTACTTC
V gene: TRBV10-1; D gene: -; J gene: TRBJ2-7; clone size: -; CDR3 protein: CASSTGRRDEQYF; CDR3 DNA: TGCGCCAGCAGCACCGGACGGCGCGACGAGCAGTACTTC
V gene: TRBV28; D gene: -; J gene: TRBJ1-5; clone size: -; CDR3 protein: CASSSTVNQPQHF; CDR3 DNA: TGTGCCAGCAGTTCCACAGTGAATCAGCCCCAGCATTTT
V gene: TRBV30; D gene: -; J gene: TRBJ1-6; clone size: -; CDR3 protein: CAWKKGPPELSPLHF; CDR3 DNA: TGTGCCTGGAAAAAGGGCCCCCCCGAACTATCACCCCTCCACTTT
V gene: TRBV5-1; D gene: -; J gene: TRBJ1-3; clone size: -; CDR3 protein: CASSADTENRNTIYF; CDR3 DNA: TGCGCCAGCAGCGCAGATACAGAAAACCGAAACACCATATATTTT
V gene: TRBV2; D gene: TRBD2; J gene: TRBJ2-3; clone size: -; CDR3 protein: CASSDPGLRTDTQYF; CDR3 DNA: TGTGCCAGCAGTGACCCGGGACTACGCACAGATACGCAGTATTTT
V gene: TRBV5-1; D gene: -; J gene: TRBJ1-6; clone size: -; CDR3 protein: CASSPGASNSPLHF; CDR3 DNA: TGCGCCAGCAGCCCTGGCGCCAGTAATTCACCCCTCCACTTT
V gene: TRBV10-2; D gene: TRBD2; J gene: TRBJ2-1; clone size: -; CDR3 protein: CASSEWGGRPTNEQFF; CDR3 DNA: TGCGCCAGCAGTGAGTGGGGCGGGAGACCCACGAATGAGCAGTTCTTC
V gene: TRBV10-3; D gene: -; J gene: TRBJ2-3; clone size: -; CDR3 protein: CAIRTHDRISTDTQYF; CDR3 DNA: TGTGCCATCCGAACTCATGACAGGATAAGCACAGATACGCAGTATTTT
V gene: TRBV29-1; D gene: TRBD1; J gene: TRBJ1-2; clone size: -; CDR3 protein: CSVTDRGDGYTF; CDR3 DNA: TGCAGCGTTACGGACAGGGGTGATGGCTACACCTTC
V gene: TRBV15; D gene: -; J gene: TRBJ1-2; clone size: -; CDR3 protein: CATGGGEFGYTF; CDR3 DNA: TGTGCCACCGGGGGTGGGGAGTTTGGCTACACCTTC
V gene: TRBV5-1; D gene: TRBD1; J gene: TRBJ1-1; clone size: -; CDR3 protein: CASSLERQGIEAFF; CDR3 DNA: TGCGCCAGCAGCTTGGAACGACAGGGTATTGAAGCTTTCTTT
V gene: TRBV4-1; D gene: -; J gene: TRBJ1-1; clone size: -; CDR3 protein: CASRRGRDTEAFF; CDR3 DNA: TGCGCCAGCAGGAGAGGCCGGGACACTGAAGCTTTCTTT
V gene: TRBV7-2; D gene: -; J gene: TRBJ1-5; clone size: few; CDR3 protein: CASSLVGQPQHF; CDR3 DNA: TGTGCCAGCAGCTTAGTTGGGCAGCCCCAGCATTTT
V gene: TRBV4-3; D gene: TRBD1; J gene: TRBJ2-3; clone size: -; CDR3 protein: CASSQGQGAILDTQYF; CDR3 DNA: TGCGCCAGCAGCCAAGGCCAGGGGGCAATCCTAGATACGCAGTATTTT
V gene: TRBV7-6; D gene: TRBD2; J gene: TRBJ2-3; clone size: -; CDR3 protein: CASSDGLAGGLQYTQYF; CDR3 DNA: TGTGCCAGCAGCGACGGACTAGCGGGGGGCCTTCAGTATACGCAGTATTTT
V gene: TRBV19; D gene: TRBD1; J gene: TRBJ1-1; clone size: -; CDR3 protein: CASSTQGDQAFF; CDR3 DNA: TGTGCCAGTAGTACTCAGGGGGATCAAGCTTTCTTT
V gene: TRBV5-1; D gene: -; J gene: TRBJ1-2; clone size: -; CDR3 protein: CASSMGVMGSGYTF; CDR3 DNA: TGCGCCAGCAGTATGGGGGTGATGGGAAGCGGCTACACCTTC
V gene: TRBV11-2; D gene: -; J gene: TRBJ1-1; clone size: once; CDR3 protein: CASSSSGGHRSF; CDR3 DNA: TGTGCCAGCAGCTCCTCCGGGGGGCACCGTTCTTTT
V gene: TRBV7-9; D gene: -; J gene: TRBJ2-5; clone size: -; CDR3 protein: CASSIYRDNQETQYF; CDR3 DNA: TGTGCCAGCAGCATTTACCGGGACAACCAAGAGACCCAGTACTTC
V gene: TRBV10-3; D gene: -; J gene: TRBJ2-7; clone size: -; CDR3 protein: CAISESEYEQYF; CDR3 DNA: TGTGCCATCAGTGAGTCAGAATACGAGCAGTACTTC
V gene: TRBV30; D gene: TRBD2; J gene: TRBJ2-7; clone size: -; CDR3 protein: CAWRPSGTYEQYF; CDR3 DNA: TGTGCCTGGAGGCCTAGCGGCACCTACGAGCAGTACTTC
V gene: TRBV27; D gene: -; J gene: TRBJ1-5; clone size: -; CDR3 protein: CASSLSWGFLNQPQHF; CDR3 DNA: TGTGCCAGCAGTTTATCTTGGGGTTTCCTCAATCAGCCCCAGCATTTT
V gene: TRBV10-2; D gene: -; J gene: TRBJ2-7; clone size: -; CDR3 protein: CASRTQGGEQYF; CDR3 DNA: TGCGCCAGCAGGACACAGGGAGGCGAGCAGTACTTC
V gene: TRBV6-6; D gene: -; J gene: TRBJ2-2; clone size: -; CDR3 protein: CASSYYQGGTGELFF; CDR3 DNA: TGTGCCAGCAGTTACTACCAGGGTGGCACCGGGGAGCTGTTTTTT
V gene: TRBV7-9; D gene: -; J gene: TRBJ1-5; clone size: -; CDR3 protein: CASSLGGQRNQPQHF; CDR3 DNA: TGTGCCAGCAGCTTAGGAGGGCAGAGAAATCAGCCCCAGCATTTT
V gene: TRBV2; D gene: -; J gene: TRBJ1-5; clone size: -; CDR3 protein: CASGQSNQPQHF; CDR3 DNA: TGTGCCAGCGGCCAGAGCAATCAGCCCCAGCATTTT
V gene: TRBV5-8; D gene: -; J gene: TRBJ2-3; clone size: -; CDR3 protein: CASSFQGMSDTQYF; CDR3 DNA: TGTGCCAGCAGCTTTCAGGGAATGTCAGATACGCAGTATTTT